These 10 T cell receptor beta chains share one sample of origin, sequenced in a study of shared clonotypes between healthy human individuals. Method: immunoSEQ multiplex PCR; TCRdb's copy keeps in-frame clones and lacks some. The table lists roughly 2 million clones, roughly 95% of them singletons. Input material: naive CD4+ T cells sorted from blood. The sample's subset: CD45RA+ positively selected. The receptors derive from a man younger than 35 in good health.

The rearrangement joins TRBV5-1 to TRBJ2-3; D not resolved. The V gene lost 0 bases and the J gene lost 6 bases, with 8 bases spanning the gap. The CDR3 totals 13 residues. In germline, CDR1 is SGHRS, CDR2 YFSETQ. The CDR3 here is CASSLGSFDTQYF. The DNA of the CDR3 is TGCGCCAGCAGCTTGGGTAGCTTCGATACGCAGTATTTT.

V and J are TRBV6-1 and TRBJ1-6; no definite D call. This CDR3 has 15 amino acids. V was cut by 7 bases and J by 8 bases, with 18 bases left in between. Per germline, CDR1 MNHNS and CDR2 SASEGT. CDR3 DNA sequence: TGTGCCAGCATTGTGACGCTCCTACAAGATTCACCCCTCCACTTT. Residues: CASIVTLLQDSPLHF.

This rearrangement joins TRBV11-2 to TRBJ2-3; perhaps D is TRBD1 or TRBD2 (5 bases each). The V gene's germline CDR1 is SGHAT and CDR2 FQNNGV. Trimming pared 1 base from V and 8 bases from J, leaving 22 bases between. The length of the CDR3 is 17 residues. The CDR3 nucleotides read TGTGCCAGCAGCTTAGGTTTGGGACCCCCGGGGTTCGTTACGCAGTATTTT. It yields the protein CASSLGLGPPGFVTQYF.

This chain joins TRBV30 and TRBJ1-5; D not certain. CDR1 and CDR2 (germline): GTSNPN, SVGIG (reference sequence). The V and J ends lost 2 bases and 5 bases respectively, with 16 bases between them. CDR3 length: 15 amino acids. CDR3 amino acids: CAWSTGLVYDQPQHF. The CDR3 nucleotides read TGTGCCTGGAGTACGGGCTTGGTTTATGATCAGCCCCAGCATTTT.

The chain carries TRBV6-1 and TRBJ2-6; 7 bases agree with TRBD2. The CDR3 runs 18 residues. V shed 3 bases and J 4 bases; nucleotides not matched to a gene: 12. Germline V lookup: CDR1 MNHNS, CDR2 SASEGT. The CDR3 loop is CASSDLPPSGTGANVLTF. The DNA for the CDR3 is TGTGCCAGCAGTGACCTCCCCCCAAGCGGGACCGGGGCCAACGTCCTGACTTTC.

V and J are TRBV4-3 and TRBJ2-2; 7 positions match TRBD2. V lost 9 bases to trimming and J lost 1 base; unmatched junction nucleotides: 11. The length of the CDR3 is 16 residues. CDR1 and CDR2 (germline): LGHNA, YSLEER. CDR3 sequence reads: CARRGLAEENTGELFF. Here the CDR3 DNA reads TGCGCCAGGCGGGGTCTAGCGGAGGAGAACACCGGGGAGCTGTTTTTT.

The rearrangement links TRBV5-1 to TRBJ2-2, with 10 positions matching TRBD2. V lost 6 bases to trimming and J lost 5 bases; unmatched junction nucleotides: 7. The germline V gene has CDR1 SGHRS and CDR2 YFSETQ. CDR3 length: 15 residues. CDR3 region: CASNLAGERTGELFF. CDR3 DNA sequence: TGCGCCAGCAACCTAGCGGGAGAGAGAACCGGGGAGCTGTTTTTT.

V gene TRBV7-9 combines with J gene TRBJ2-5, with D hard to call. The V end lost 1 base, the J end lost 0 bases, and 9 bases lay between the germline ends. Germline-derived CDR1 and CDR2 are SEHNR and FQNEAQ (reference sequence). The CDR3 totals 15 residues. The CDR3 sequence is CASSLDLDHQETQYF. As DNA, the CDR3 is TGTGCCAGCAGCTTAGACTTGGACCACCAAGAGACCCAGTACTTC.

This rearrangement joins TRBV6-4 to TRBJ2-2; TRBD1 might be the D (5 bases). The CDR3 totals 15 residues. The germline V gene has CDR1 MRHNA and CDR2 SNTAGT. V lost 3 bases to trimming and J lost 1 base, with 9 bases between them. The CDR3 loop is CASSDPGQNTGELFF. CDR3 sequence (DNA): TGTGCCAGCAGTGATCCCGGACAGAACACCGGGGAGCTGTTTTTT.

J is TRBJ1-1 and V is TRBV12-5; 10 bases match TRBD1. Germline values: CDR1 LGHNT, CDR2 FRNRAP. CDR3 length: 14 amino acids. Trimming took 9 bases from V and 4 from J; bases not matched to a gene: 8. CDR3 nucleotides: TGTGCTAGCGATACCGGGACAGGGGTCACTGAAGCTTTCTTT. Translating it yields CASDTGTGVTEAFF.